This paragraph covers one T cell receptor beta chain sequence. Its antigen remains unknown. The data were obtained in a study of blood T cells in healthy people across ages. PCR was performed a second time for about 7 to 11 cycles using a sample-barcoded 5' primer and a J-beta primer mix. Each cDNA molecule was tagged by a template-switch adaptor that had 12 random nucleotides. TCRdb re-analysed the 5' RACE reads in MiXCR, keeping a single row per CDR3 protein. Among around 1,100,000 distinct CDR3 sequences listed, more than 30% were seen once. Whole-study results and caveats: Donor CMV status was unknown, possibly confounding expanded clonotype changes.

The origin of this receptor is a man between 18 and 29 years old in good health. Material for sequencing was blood.

The CDR3 is CASGGTSETDTQYF. CDR3 in DNA: TGTGCCAGCGGCGGGACTAGCGAGACAGATACGCAGTATTTT. The V and J genes are TRBV7-2 and TRBJ2-3, with TRBD2 identical over 10 bases. Germline V lookup: CDR1 SGHTA, CDR2 FQGNSA. The CDR3 is made up of 14 amino acids. The J segment lost 3 bases and the V segment lost 8 bases, leaving 5 bases of the junction unmatched.